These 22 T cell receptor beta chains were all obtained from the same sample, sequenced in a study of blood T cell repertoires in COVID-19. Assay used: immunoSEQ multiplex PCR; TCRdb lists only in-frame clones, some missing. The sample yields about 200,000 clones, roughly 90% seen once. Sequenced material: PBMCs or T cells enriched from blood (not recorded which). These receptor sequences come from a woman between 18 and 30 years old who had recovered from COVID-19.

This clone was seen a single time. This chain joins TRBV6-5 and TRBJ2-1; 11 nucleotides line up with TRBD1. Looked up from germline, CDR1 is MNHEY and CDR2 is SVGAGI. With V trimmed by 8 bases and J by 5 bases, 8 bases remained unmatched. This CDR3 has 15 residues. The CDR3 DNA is TGTGCCAGCGGGCTTGGACAGGGGGCCAACAATGAGCAGTTCTTC. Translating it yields CASGLGQGANNEQFF.

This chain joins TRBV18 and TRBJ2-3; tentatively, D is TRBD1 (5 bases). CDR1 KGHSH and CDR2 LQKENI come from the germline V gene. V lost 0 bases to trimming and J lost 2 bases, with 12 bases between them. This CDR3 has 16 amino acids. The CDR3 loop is CASSPPSRVVTDTQYF. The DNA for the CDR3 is TGTGCCAGCTCACCACCCTCCAGGGTTGTCACAGATACGCAGTATTTT.

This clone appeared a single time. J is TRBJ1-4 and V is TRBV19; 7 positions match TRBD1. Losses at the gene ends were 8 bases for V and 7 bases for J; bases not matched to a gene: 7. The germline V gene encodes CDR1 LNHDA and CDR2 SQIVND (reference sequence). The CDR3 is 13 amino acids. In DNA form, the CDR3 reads TGTGCCAGTGTAAATCGGACAGGTGAAAAACTGTTTTTT. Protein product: CASVNRTGEKLFF.

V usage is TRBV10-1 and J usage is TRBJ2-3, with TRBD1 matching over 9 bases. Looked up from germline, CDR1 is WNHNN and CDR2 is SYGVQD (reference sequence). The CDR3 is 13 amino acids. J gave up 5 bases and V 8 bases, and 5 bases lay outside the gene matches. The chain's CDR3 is CASRDRVEDTQYF. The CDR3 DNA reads TGCGCCAGCCGGGACAGGGTGGAAGATACGCAGTATTTT.

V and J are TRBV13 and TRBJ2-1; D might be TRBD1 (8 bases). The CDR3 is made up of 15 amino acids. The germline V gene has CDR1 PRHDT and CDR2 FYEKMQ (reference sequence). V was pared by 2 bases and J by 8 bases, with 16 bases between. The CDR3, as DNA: TGTGCCAGCAGCTTACAAGACAGGGGAGGGGATGAGCAGTTCTTC. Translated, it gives CASSLQDRGGDEQFF. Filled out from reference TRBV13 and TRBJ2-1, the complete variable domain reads AAGVIQSPRHLIKEKRETATLKCYPIPRHDTVYWYQQGPGQDPQFLISFYEKMQSDKGSIPDRFSAQQFSDYHSELNMSSLELGDSALYFCASSLQDRGGDEQFFGPGTRLTVL.

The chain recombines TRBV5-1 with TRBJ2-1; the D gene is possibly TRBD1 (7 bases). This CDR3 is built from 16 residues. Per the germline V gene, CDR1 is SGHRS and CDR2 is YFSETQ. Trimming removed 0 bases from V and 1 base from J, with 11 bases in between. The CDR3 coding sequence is TGCGCCAGCAGCTTGGGCAGGGGGGCATCCTACAATGAGCAGTTCTTC. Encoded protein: CASSLGRGASYNEQFF.

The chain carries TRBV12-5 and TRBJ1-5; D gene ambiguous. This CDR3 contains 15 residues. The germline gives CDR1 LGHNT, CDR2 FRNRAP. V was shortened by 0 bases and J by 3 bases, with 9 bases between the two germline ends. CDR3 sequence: CASGLVGGYNQPQHF. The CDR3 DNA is TGTGCTAGTGGTTTGGTCGGAGGTTACAATCAGCCCCAGCATTTT.

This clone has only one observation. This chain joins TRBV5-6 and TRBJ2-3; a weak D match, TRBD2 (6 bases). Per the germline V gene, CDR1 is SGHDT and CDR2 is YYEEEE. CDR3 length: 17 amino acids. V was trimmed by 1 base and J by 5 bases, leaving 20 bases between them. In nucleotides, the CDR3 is TGTGCCAGCAGCTTGTGGAGGGGACCGCCAGCCGGAGATACGCAGTATTTT. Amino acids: CASSLWRGPPAGDTQYF.

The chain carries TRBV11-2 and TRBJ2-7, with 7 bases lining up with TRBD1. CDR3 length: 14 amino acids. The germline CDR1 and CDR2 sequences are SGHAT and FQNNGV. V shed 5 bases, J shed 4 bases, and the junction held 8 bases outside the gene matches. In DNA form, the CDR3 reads TGTGCCAGCAGCCAAGGACAGGTTCAGTACGAGCAGTACTTC. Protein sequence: CASSQGQVQYEQYF.

CDR3 amino acids: CASSWAGYNSPLHF. In nucleotides, the CDR3 is TGTGCCAGCAGCTGGGCGGGCTATAATTCACCCCTCCACTTT. The chain is built from TRBV5-4 and TRBJ1-6; no definite D call. The V end lost 3 bases, the J end lost 3 bases, and 7 bases lay between the germline ends. Germline V CDR1 and CDR2: SGHNT, YYREEE (reference sequence). The CDR3 loop spans 14 amino acids.

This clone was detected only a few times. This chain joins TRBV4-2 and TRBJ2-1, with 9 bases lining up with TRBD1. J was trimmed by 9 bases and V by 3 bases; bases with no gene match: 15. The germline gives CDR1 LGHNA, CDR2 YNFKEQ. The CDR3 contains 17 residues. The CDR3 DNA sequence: TGTGCCAGCAGCCATCAACCGGGACAGGGAGTAGTAATTGAGCAGTTCTTC. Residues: CASSHQPGQGVVIEQFF.

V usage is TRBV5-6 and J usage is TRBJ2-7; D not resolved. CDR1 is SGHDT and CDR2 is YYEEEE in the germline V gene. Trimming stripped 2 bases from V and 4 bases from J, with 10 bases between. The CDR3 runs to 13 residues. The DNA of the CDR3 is TGTGCCAGCAGCTTATACGGTTCTTACGAGCAGTACTTC. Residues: CASSLYGSYEQYF.

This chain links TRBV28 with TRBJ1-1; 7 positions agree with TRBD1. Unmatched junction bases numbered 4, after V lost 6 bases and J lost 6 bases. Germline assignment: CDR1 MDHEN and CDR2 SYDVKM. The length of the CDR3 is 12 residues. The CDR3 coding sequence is TGTGCCAGCAGCCGGGACAGTTCTGAAGCTTTCTTT. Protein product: CASSRDSSEAFF.

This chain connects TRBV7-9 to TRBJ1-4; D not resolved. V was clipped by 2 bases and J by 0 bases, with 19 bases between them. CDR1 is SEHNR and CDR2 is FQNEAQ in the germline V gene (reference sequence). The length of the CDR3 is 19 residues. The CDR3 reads CASSLNRMGRKPTNEKLFF. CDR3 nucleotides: TGTGCCAGCAGCTTAAACCGAATGGGCCGAAAACCAACTAATGAAAAACTGTTTTTT.

CDR3 region: CASSWGLGLKAFF. In DNA form, the CDR3 reads TGTGCCAGCAGTTGGGGTTTGGGGCTAAAAGCTTTCTTT. V usage is TRBV27 and J usage is TRBJ1-1, with a weak D call TRBD1 (5 bases). Germline V gene data show CDR1 as MNHEY and CDR2 as SMNVEV (reference sequence). Trimming took 4 bases from V and 9 from J, leaving 15 bases between them. The length of the CDR3 is 13 residues.

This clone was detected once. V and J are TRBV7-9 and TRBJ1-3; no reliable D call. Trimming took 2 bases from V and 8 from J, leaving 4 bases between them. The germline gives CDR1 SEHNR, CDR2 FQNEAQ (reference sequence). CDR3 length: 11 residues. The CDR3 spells CASSLSDTIYF. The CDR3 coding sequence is TGTGCCAGCAGCTTATCTGACACCATATATTTT.

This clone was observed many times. CDR3 bases: TGTGCCAGTAGTATCGGACTAGCGGGGGAGTCGGAGCAGTTCTTC. Encoded protein: CASSIGLAGESEQFF. The chain couples TRBV19 to TRBJ2-1; 13 positions agree with TRBD2. Germline CDR1 LNHDA, CDR2 SQIVND (reference sequence). Losses at the gene ends were 3 bases for V and 10 bases for J; bases not matched to a gene: 6. The CDR3 has 15 amino acids.

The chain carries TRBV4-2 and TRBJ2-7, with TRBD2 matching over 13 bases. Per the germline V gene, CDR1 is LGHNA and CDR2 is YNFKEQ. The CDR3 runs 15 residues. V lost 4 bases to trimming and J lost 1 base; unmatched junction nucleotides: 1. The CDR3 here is CASSPGLAGSYEQYF. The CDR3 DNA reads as TGTGCCAGCAGCCCGGGACTAGCGGGATCCTACGAGCAGTACTTC.

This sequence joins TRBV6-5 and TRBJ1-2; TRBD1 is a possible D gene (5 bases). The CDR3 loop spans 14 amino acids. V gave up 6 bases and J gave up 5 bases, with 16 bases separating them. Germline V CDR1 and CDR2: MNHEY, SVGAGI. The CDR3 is CASSLDNIGYGYTF. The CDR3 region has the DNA TGTGCCAGCAGCCTGGACAATATCGGGTATGGCTACACCTTC.

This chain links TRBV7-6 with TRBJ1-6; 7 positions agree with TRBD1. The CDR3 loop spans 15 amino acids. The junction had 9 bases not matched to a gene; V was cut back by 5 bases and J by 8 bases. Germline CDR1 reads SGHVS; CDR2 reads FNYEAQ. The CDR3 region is CASSPRGKQDSPLHF. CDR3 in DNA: TGTGCCAGCAGCCCCAGGGGGAAGCAGGATTCACCCCTCCACTTT.

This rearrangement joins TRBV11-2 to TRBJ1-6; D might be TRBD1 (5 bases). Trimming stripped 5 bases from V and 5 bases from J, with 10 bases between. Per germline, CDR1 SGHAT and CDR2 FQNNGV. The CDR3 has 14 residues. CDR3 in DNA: TGTGCCAGCAGCCAGGGTGCAGATAATTCACCCCTCCACTTT. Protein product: CASSQGADNSPLHF.

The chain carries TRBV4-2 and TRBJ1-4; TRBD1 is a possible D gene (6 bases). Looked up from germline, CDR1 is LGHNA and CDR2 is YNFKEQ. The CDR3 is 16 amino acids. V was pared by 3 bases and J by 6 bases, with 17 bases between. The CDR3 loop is CASSQGGGGLDEKLFF. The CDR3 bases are TGTGCCAGCAGCCAGGGGGGAGGGGGATTGGATGAAAAACTGTTTTTT.